The T cell receptor beta chain described here comes from a study of OX40 agonist ivuxolimab in advanced cancers. The wider study: Cohort: approximately 83% men, mean age about 62, aged roughly 20 to 79. Of the participants, over 30% had some prior anti-PD-1, anti-PD-L1 or anti-CTLA-4 therapy, which was allowed.

V trimming: 6 bases; J trimming: 6 bases; junction bases outside the gene matches: 7. The CDR3 contains 15 residues. Germline CDR1 is MDHEN and CDR2 is SYDVKM. Sequencing used immunoSEQ multiplex PCR; TCRdb keeps in-frame clones, though not all of them. The sample carries approximately 60,000 clones, approximately 94% recorded once. Comment on this clone: No antigen is known for it.

Study-wide points: The study observed clonal expansion of CD4+ and CD8+ blood T cells by week 6 at 0.1 to 3.0 mg/kg. CD8+ T cells averaged more expanded clones than CD4+.

The source material was CD4+ or CD8+ T cells sorted from blood, sampled in a trial of the OX40 agonist ivuxolimab. The gene calls are TRBV28 and TRBJ1-6; TRBD1 agrees at 8 bases. The TCR was taken from an adult with an advanced solid tumor such as melanoma, head and neck, liver or kidney cancer. The chain's CDR3 is CASSARQGLNSPLHF. In DNA, the CDR3 is TGTGCCAGCAGCGCGAGACAGGGGCTTAATTCACCCCTCCACTTT.